This is a list of T cell receptor beta chains from one sample in a study of blood T cell repertoires in COVID-19. Assay: immunoSEQ multiplex PCR; the TCRdb copy retains only in-frame clones and omits some. The sample records 650,000 to 800,000 clones, more than 80% being singletons. Sequenced sample: peripheral blood. All receptors come from a woman between 18 and 30 years old with acute or convalescent COVID-19. Both conserved end residues are part of each CDR3. A D gene is named only where the DNA matches it firmly. Size values are once, few and many counts, or a class for expanded clones, and some rows have none.

cdr3_length,v_call,j_call,clone_size,d_call,cdr3_nt,cdr3_aa
16,TRBV6-1,TRBJ1-2,.,.,TGTGCCAGCAGTGACCCGACAGCAACCTTTAACTATGGCTACACCTTC,CASSDPTATFNYGYTF
15,TRBV18,TRBJ2-7,.,.,TGTGCCAGCTCACCCTCCGGGACACCCTCCTACGAGCAGTACTTC,CASSPSGTPSYEQYF
15,TRBV18,TRBJ1-3,.,TRBD1,TGTGCCAGCTCACCGACAGGGTTAAGAGGAAACACCATATATTTT,CASSPTGLRGNTIYF
16,TRBV29-1,TRBJ2-3,once,.,TGCAGCGTTGAAGATCGGGAGCGCGGCAGCACAGATACGCAGTATTTT,CSVEDRERGSTDTQYF
11,TRBV30,TRBJ2-5,.,TRBD1,TGTGCCGGGGGACAGCAAGAGACCCAGTACTTC,CAGGQQETQYF
15,TRBV28,TRBJ1-4,.,.,TGTGCCAGCAGTTCTTCCTCCACTCGGAGTGAAAAACTGTTTTTT,CASSSSSTRSEKLFF
12,TRBV6-2/TRBV6-3,TRBJ1-5,.,.,TGTGCCAGCAGTAAAACCGGGGAGACCCAGCATTTT,CASSKTGETQHF
18,TRBV5-8,TRBJ2-5,.,TRBD2,TGTGCCAGCAGCCCGGGAGCGGGATGGAGGGGATTCCAAGAGACCCAGTACTTC,CASSPGAGWRGFQETQYF
15,TRBV27,TRBJ1-5,.,.,TGTGCCAGCAGGAGGCCTCTTCGCGGGAACCAGCCCCAGCATTTT,CASRRPLRGNQPQHF
15,TRBV6-5,TRBJ1-5,once,.,TGTGCCAGCAGTTACTCTCGGGGTGTGGGTCAGCCCCAGCATTTT,CASSYSRGVGQPQHF